The clone carrying this T cell receptor beta chain was picked up a small number of times. No antigen is known for it. This sample was included in a study of early T cells in non-severe SARS-CoV-2 infection. Overall study context: Sequencing targeted bulk RNA from unsorted whole blood, leaving chains unpaired.

Study-wide findings and caveats: Anti-spike CD8 specificities were favored by VDJdb matching, whose results missed private and CD4 specificities.

Unique molecular identifiers were added to individual cDNA molecules. A single record per CDR3 protein comes from TCRdb applying MiXCR to the 5' RACE reads. The top ten clones hold roughly 8.3% of a sample with 66,000 or so distinct CDR3 sequences, 13% of them seen once. Trimming stripped 7 bases from V and 6 bases from J, with 17 bases between. The CDR3 has 13 residues. CDR1 is SQVTM and CDR2 is ANQGSEA in the germline V gene. Sequencing used whole blood. This TCR derives from an adult who was a healthcare worker with PCR-confirmed SARS-CoV-2 infection or an uninfected control (not recorded which). V usage is TRBV29-1 and J usage is TRBJ2-3; D may be TRBD1 or TRBD2 (6 bases each). The CDR3, as DNA: TGCAGCGCCCCGCCTAGGAGGGGGGATACGCAGTATTTT. Its translation: CSAPPRRGDTQYF.